This entry lists 5 T cell receptor beta chains sequenced from one sample in a study of blood T cell repertoires in COVID-19. The table came from immunoSEQ multiplex PCR; TCRdb's copy has only in-frame clones and leaves some out. The table shows tens of thousands of clones, with about four fifths occurring only once. Sample: peripheral blood. The receptors come from a man in his sixties with acute or convalescent COVID-19.

The V gene is TRBV5-8, the J gene TRBJ2-5; 15 bases agree with TRBD2. The germline V gene encodes CDR1 SGHTS and CDR2 YDEGEE. With 4 bases clipped from V and 3 bases from J, the junction kept 10 bases outside the gene matches. The CDR3 length is 18 residues. This CDR3 reads CASSQGLAGGLREETQYF. CDR3 nucleotides: TGTGCCAGCAGCCAAGGACTAGCGGGGGGGCTTCGGGAAGAGACCCAGTACTTC.

In its sample, this clone was seen once. The chain recombines TRBV7-2 with TRBJ1-2; D unresolved. The V gene lost 5 bases and the J gene lost 5 bases, with 12 bases spanning the gap. This CDR3 has 13 amino acids. Germline assignment: CDR1 SGHTA and CDR2 FQGNSA. In DNA form, the CDR3 reads TGTGCCAGCAGCGAAGAGGGAGTTTATGGCTACACCTTC. It translates to CASSEEGVYGYTF.

This chain uses TRBV19 with TRBJ1-2; TRBD1 matches 7 bases. The CDR3 is made up of 14 amino acids. Germline V gene sequence: CDR1 LNHDA, CDR2 SQIVND (reference sequence). V gave up 3 bases and J gave up 6 bases; unmatched junction bases: 7. CDR3 region: CASSIRGGADGYTF. The CDR3 DNA sequence: TGTGCCAGTAGTATCAGAGGGGGCGCCGATGGCTACACCTTC.

This clone was seen more than once but under ten times. V and J are TRBV11-1 and TRBJ1-2, with D perhaps matching TRBD1 (6 bases). Germline loops: CDR1 SGHAT, CDR2 FQDESV (reference sequence). V lost 4 bases to trimming and J lost 4 bases, with 19 bases between them. The CDR3 consists of 16 residues. CDR3 coding DNA: TGTGCCAGCAGCTCGCCTATCGGACAGCCGACCTATGGCTACACCTTC. Its translation: CASSSPIGQPTYGYTF.

The rearrangement uses TRBV24-1 and TRBJ2-2; a weak D match, TRBD2 (6 bases). Trimming took 2 bases from V and 2 from J, leaving 11 bases between them. The germline CDR1 and CDR2 sequences are KGHDR and SFDVKD. The CDR3 length is 16 residues. The CDR3 protein is CATSDWGDSNTGELFF. DNA of the CDR3: TGTGCCACCAGTGATTGGGGGGATTCAAACACCGGGGAGCTGTTTTTT.